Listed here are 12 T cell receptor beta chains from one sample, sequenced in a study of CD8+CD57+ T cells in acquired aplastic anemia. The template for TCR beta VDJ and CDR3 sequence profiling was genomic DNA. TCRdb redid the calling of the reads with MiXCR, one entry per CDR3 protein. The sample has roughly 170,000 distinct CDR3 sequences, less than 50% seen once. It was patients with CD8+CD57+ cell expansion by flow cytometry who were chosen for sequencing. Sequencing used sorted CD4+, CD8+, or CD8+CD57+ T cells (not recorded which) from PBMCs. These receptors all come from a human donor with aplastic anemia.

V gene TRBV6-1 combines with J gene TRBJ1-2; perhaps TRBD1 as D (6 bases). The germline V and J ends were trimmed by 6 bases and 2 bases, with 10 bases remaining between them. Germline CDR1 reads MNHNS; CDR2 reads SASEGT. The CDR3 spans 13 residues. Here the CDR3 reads CASRGGLNYGYTF. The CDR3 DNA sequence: TGTGCCAGCAGGGGGGGCTTAAACTATGGCTACACCTTC.

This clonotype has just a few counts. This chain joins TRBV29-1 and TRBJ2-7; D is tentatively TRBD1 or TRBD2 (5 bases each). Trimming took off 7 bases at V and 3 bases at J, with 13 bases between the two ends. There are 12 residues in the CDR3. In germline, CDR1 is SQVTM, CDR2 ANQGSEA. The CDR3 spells CSAEGQGYEQYF. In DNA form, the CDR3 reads TGCAGCGCTGAGGGTCAGGGCTACGAGCAGTACTTC.

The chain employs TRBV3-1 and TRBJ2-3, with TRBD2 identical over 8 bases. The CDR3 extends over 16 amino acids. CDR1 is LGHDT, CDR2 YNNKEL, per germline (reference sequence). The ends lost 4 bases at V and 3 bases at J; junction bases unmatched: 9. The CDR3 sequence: CASSPTGGPSTDTQYF. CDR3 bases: TGTGCCAGCAGCCCCACGGGGGGGCCGTCTACAGATACGCAGTATTTT.

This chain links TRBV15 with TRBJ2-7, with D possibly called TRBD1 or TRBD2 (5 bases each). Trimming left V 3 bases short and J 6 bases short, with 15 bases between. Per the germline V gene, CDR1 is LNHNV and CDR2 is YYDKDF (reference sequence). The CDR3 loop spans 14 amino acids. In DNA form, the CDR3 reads TGTGCCACCAGCAGCCAATTGGGGGTGGGCGAGCAGTACTTC. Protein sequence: CATSSQLGVGEQYF.

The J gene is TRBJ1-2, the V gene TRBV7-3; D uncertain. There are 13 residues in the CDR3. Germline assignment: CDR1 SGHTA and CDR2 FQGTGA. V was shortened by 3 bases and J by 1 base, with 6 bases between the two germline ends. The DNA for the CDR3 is TGTGCCAGCAGCTTTGCGGTTAACTATGGCTACACCTTC. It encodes CASSFAVNYGYTF.

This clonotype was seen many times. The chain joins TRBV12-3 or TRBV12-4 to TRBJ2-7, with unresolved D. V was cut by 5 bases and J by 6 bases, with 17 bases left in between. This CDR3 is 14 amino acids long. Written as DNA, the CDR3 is TGTGCCAGCAGTCGCCGCCAAGGTAAAGGCGAGCAGTACTTC. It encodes CASSRRQGKGEQYF.

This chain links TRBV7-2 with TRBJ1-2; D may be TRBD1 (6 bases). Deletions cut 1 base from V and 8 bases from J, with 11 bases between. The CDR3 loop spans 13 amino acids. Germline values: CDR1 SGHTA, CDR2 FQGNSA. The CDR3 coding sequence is TGTGCCAGCAGCTTAGGTCCAGGGGCCGGCTACACCTTC. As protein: CASSLGPGAGYTF.

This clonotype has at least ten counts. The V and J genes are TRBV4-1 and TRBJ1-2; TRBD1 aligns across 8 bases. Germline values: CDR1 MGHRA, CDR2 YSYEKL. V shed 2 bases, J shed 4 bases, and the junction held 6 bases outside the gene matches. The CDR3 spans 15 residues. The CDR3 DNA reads TGCGCCAGCAGCCAAAGGACAGGGTCTCTCTATGGCTACACCTTC. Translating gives CASSQRTGSLYGYTF.

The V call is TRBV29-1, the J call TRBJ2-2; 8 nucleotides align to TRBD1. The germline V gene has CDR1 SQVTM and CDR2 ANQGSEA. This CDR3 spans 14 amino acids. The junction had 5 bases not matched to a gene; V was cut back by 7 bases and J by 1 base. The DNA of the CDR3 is TGCAGCGGGCAGACAGGGGTGAACACCGGGGAGCTGTTTTTT. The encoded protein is CSGQTGVNTGELFF.

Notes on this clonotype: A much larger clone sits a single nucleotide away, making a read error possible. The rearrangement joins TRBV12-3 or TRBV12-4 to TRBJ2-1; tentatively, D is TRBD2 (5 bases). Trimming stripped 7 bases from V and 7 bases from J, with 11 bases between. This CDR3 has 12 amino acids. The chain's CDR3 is CASTNGGNEQFF. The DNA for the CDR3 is TGTGCCAGCACCAATGGAGGAAATGAGCAGTTCTTC.

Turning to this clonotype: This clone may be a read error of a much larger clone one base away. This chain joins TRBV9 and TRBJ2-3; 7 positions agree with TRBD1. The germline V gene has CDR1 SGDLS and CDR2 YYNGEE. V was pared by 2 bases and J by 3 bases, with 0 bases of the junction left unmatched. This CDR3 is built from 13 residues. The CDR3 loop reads CASSVGQTDTQYF. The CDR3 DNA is TGTGCCAGCAGCGTGGGACAGACAGATACGCAGTATTTT. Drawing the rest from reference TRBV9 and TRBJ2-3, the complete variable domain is DSGVTQTPKHLITATGQRVTLRCSPRSGDLSVYWYQQSLDQGLQFLIQYYNGEERAKGNILERFSAQQFPDLHSELNLSSLELGDSALYFCASSVGQTDTQYFGPGTRLTVL.

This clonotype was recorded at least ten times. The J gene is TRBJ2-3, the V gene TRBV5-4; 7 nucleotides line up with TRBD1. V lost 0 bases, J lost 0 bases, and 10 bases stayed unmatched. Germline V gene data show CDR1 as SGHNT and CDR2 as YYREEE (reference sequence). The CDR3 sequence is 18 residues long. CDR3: CASSLGARGQLSTDTQYF. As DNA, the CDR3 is TGTGCCAGCAGCTTGGGGGCCAGGGGACAGTTAAGCACAGATACGCAGTATTTT.